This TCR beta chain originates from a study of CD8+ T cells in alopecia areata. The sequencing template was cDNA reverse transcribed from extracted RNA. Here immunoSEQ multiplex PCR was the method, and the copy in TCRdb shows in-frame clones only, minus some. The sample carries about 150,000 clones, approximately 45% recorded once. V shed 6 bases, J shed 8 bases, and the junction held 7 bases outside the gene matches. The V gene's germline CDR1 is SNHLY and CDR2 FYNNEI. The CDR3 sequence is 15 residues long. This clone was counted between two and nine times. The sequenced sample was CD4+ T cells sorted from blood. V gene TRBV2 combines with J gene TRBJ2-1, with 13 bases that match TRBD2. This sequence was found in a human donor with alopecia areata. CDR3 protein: CASRRTSGSWDEQFF. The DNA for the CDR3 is TGTGCCAGCAGGCGGACTAGCGGGAGTTGGGATGAGCAGTTCTTC.